Listed below are T cell receptor beta chains from one sample, sequenced in a study of cytomegalovirus exposure and HLA in healthy donors. Measured with immunoSEQ multiplex PCR; TCRdb has only the in-frame clones, and not every one. Among more than 150,000 clones listed, more than 65% were seen once. Sequenced: PBMCs. The receptors were sampled from a man aged 50 or older in good health and CMV-seropositive. Each CDR3 is given with its conserved first and last residue. A D gene is named only where the DNA matches it firmly. Size values are once, few and many counts, or a class for expanded clones, and some rows have none.

J gene: TRBJ1-2
D gene: NA
V gene: TRBV2
clone size: NA
CDR3 protein: CASTSDSFYGYTF
CDR3 DNA: TGTGCCAGCACCTCGGACAGCTTCTATGGCTACACCTTC

J gene: TRBJ1-4
D gene: TRBD1
V gene: TRBV30
clone size: NA
CDR3 protein: CAWTTGTGEKLFF
CDR3 DNA: TGTGCCTGGACGACAGGGACGGGCGAAAAACTGTTTTTT

J gene: TRBJ1-1
D gene: NA
V gene: TRBV6-5
clone size: once
CDR3 protein: CASSTLGSTEAFF
CDR3 DNA: TGTGCCAGCAGTACCCTGGGGAGCACTGAAGCTTTCTTT

J gene: TRBJ1-2
D gene: NA
V gene: TRBV28
clone size: NA
CDR3 protein: CASSTGLGYTF
CDR3 DNA: TGTGCCAGCAGTACAGGGTTGGGCTACACCTTC

J gene: TRBJ1-1
D gene: NA
V gene: TRBV5-1
clone size: NA
CDR3 protein: CASTGNPDGTEAFF
CDR3 DNA: TGCGCCAGCACAGGGAATCCGGACGGCACTGAAGCTTTCTTT

J gene: TRBJ1-4
D gene: NA
V gene: TRBV15
clone size: NA
CDR3 protein: CATSGRDSLGFEKLFF
CDR3 DNA: TGTGCCACCAGCGGAAGGGACTCCCTCGGATTTGAAAAACTGTTTTTT

J gene: TRBJ1-2
D gene: TRBD1
V gene: TRBV5-4
clone size: NA
CDR3 protein: CASSLQGGANYGYTF
CDR3 DNA: TGTGCCAGCAGCCTACAGGGGGGAGCGAACTATGGCTACACCTTC

J gene: TRBJ2-7
D gene: NA
V gene: TRBV30
clone size: NA
CDR3 protein: CAWSVRGGGYEQYF
CDR3 DNA: TGTGCCTGGAGTGTAAGAGGGGGGGGGTACGAGCAGTACTTC

J gene: TRBJ1-6
D gene: TRBD1
V gene: TRBV5-1
clone size: few
CDR3 protein: CASSLARDRGSPLHF
CDR3 DNA: TGCGCCAGCAGCTTGGCTCGGGACAGGGGGTCACCCCTCCACTTT

J gene: TRBJ1-1
D gene: TRBD1
V gene: TRBV29-1
clone size: NA
CDR3 protein: CSGAGTGSDTEAFF
CDR3 DNA: TGCAGCGGTGCCGGGACAGGGTCGGACACTGAAGCTTTCTTT

J gene: TRBJ2-7
D gene: NA
V gene: TRBV28
clone size: NA
CDR3 protein: CASSFGGPLGGLGYEQYF
CDR3 DNA: TGTGCCAGCAGCTTTGGGGGACCCTTGGGGGGGCTTGGGTACGAGCAGTACTTC

J gene: TRBJ2-3
D gene: NA
V gene: TRBV13
clone size: NA
CDR3 protein: CASSLGAEFTDTQYF
CDR3 DNA: TGTGCCAGCAGCCTGGGGGCGGAGTTCACAGATACGCAGTATTTT

J gene: TRBJ1-5
D gene: NA
V gene: TRBV4-2
clone size: NA
CDR3 protein: CASSQDFSLPGQPQHF
CDR3 DNA: TGTGCCAGCAGCCAAGATTTCTCCCTACCGGGGCAGCCCCAGCATTTT

J gene: TRBJ1-2
D gene: NA
V gene: TRBV30
clone size: NA
CDR3 protein: CAAPGGGIGYTF
CDR3 DNA: TGCGCCGCCCCGGGGGGCGGGATTGGCTACACCTTC

J gene: TRBJ2-3
D gene: NA
V gene: TRBV5-6
clone size: NA
CDR3 protein: CASSHADTQYF
CDR3 DNA: TGTGCCAGCAGCCATGCAGATACGCAGTATTTT

J gene: TRBJ2-3
D gene: NA
V gene: TRBV6-4
clone size: NA
CDR3 protein: CASSKSGDTDTQYF
CDR3 DNA: TGTGCCAGCAGCAAGTCGGGTGACACAGATACGCAGTATTTT

J gene: TRBJ2-6
D gene: NA
V gene: TRBV5-4
clone size: NA
CDR3 protein: CASSLVASGANVLTF
CDR3 DNA: TGTGCCAGCAGCTTGGTGGCCTCTGGGGCCAACGTCCTGACTTTC

J gene: TRBJ1-1
D gene: NA
V gene: TRBV27
clone size: NA
CDR3 protein: CASSFRGADTEAFF
CDR3 DNA: TGTGCCAGCAGTTTCCGGGGGGCTGACACTGAAGCTTTCTTT

J gene: TRBJ2-3
D gene: NA
V gene: TRBV27
clone size: once
CDR3 protein: CASSFSPTPQYF
CDR3 DNA: TGTGCCAGCAGTTTCTCGCCTACTCCGCAGTATTTT

J gene: TRBJ1-2
D gene: NA
V gene: TRBV10-3
clone size: once
CDR3 protein: CAISEPVASHGYTF
CDR3 DNA: TGTGCCATCAGTGAGCCTGTGGCATCCCATGGCTACACCTTC

J gene: TRBJ1-1
D gene: NA
V gene: TRBV9
clone size: NA
CDR3 protein: CASSPRQLNTEAFF
CDR3 DNA: TGTGCCAGCAGCCCCCGACAGCTGAACACTGAAGCTTTCTTT

J gene: TRBJ1-3
D gene: NA
V gene: TRBV4-1
clone size: NA
CDR3 protein: CASSQDSPGNTIYF
CDR3 DNA: TGCGCCAGCAGCCAAGATTCTCCCGGAAACACCATATATTTT

J gene: TRBJ1-2
D gene: NA
V gene: TRBV5-1
clone size: NA
CDR3 protein: CASSRTVDLYGYTF
CDR3 DNA: TGCGCCAGCAGCCGGACAGTAGACCTCTATGGCTACACCTTC

J gene: TRBJ2-1
D gene: TRBD1
V gene: TRBV27
clone size: once
CDR3 protein: CASSIMTGINEQFF
CDR3 DNA: TGTGCCAGCAGTATTATGACAGGGATCAATGAGCAGTTCTTC

J gene: TRBJ2-3
D gene: TRBD2
V gene: TRBV7-2
clone size: NA
CDR3 protein: CASSLGPGLANTDTQYF
CDR3 DNA: TGTGCCAGCAGCTTAGGACCGGGACTAGCGAATACAGATACGCAGTATTTT

J gene: TRBJ1-5
D gene: NA
V gene: TRBV29-1
clone size: NA
CDR3 protein: CSVGEHSNQPQHF
CDR3 DNA: TGCAGCGTTGGAGAACATAGCAATCAGCCCCAGCATTTT

J gene: TRBJ2-7
D gene: TRBD1
V gene: TRBV10-1
clone size: NA
CDR3 protein: CATPPDRGATGAYEQYF
CDR3 DNA: TGCGCCACCCCTCCGGACAGGGGGGCGACTGGCGCCTACGAGCAGTACTTC

J gene: TRBJ2-7
D gene: TRBD1
V gene: TRBV5-1
clone size: NA
CDR3 protein: CASSLGVVRQGSEQYF
CDR3 DNA: TGCGCCAGCAGCTTGGGGGTGGTCCGACAGGGATCCGAGCAGTACTTC

J gene: TRBJ2-3
D gene: TRBD1
V gene: TRBV5-1
clone size: NA
CDR3 protein: CASQQGAGADTQYF
CDR3 DNA: TGCGCCAGCCAACAGGGGGCAGGGGCAGATACGCAGTATTTT

J gene: TRBJ2-7
D gene: NA
V gene: TRBV21-1
clone size: NA
CDR3 protein: CASSPRGGDEQYF
CDR3 DNA: TGTGCCAGCAGCCCAAGGGGAGGAGACGAGCAGTACTTC

J gene: TRBJ2-3
D gene: TRBD1
V gene: TRBV5-1
clone size: NA
CDR3 protein: CASSLGDSHRTDTQYF
CDR3 DNA: TGCGCCAGCAGCTTGGGGGACAGCCACAGGACAGATACGCAGTATTTT

J gene: TRBJ1-2
D gene: NA
V gene: TRBV6-1
clone size: NA
CDR3 protein: CASTMLAPGYGYTF
CDR3 DNA: TGTGCCAGCACGATGCTGGCCCCTGGCTATGGCTACACCTTC

J gene: TRBJ2-3
D gene: TRBD2
V gene: TRBV7-9
clone size: NA
CDR3 protein: CASRRKPGLAGEDTQYF
CDR3 DNA: TGTGCCAGCAGACGAAAGCCGGGACTAGCGGGGGAAGATACGCAGTATTTT

J gene: TRBJ2-7
D gene: NA
V gene: TRBV5-4
clone size: NA
CDR3 protein: CASSTAQGPYEQYF
CDR3 DNA: TGTGCCAGCAGCACGGCTCAGGGGCCCTACGAGCAGTACTTC

J gene: TRBJ2-2
D gene: NA
V gene: TRBV19
clone size: NA
CDR3 protein: CASTRESGELFF
CDR3 DNA: TGTGCCAGTACCCGGGAGAGCGGGGAGCTGTTTTTT

J gene: TRBJ1-1
D gene: NA
V gene: TRBV18
clone size: NA
CDR3 protein: CASSPQSLNTEAFF
CDR3 DNA: TGTGCCAGCTCACCACAGAGCTTAAACACTGAAGCTTTCTTT

J gene: TRBJ1-1
D gene: TRBD1
V gene: TRBV5-6
clone size: few
CDR3 protein: CASSSRQGKYDTEAFF
CDR3 DNA: TGTGCCAGCAGCTCAAGACAGGGGAAGTATGACACTGAAGCTTTCTTT

J gene: TRBJ2-3
D gene: TRBD1
V gene: TRBV10-2
clone size: few
CDR3 protein: CASSETGEYTQYF
CDR3 DNA: TGCGCCAGCAGTGAAACAGGGGAATATACGCAGTATTTT

J gene: TRBJ1-1
D gene: NA
V gene: TRBV11-1
clone size: NA
CDR3 protein: CASSEHRANTEAFF
CDR3 DNA: TGTGCCAGCAGCGAACACAGGGCAAACACTGAAGCTTTCTTT

J gene: TRBJ2-1
D gene: TRBD2
V gene: TRBV7-9
clone size: NA
CDR3 protein: CASSGLAGGHYNEQFF
CDR3 DNA: TGTGCCAGCAGCGGACTAGCGGGAGGTCACTACAATGAGCAGTTCTTC

J gene: TRBJ1-3
D gene: NA
V gene: TRBV6-5
clone size: few
CDR3 protein: CASSTPGGNTIYF
CDR3 DNA: TGTGCCAGCAGTACCCCCGGGGGAAACACCATATATTTT

J gene: TRBJ1-4
D gene: NA
V gene: TRBV7-9
clone size: few
CDR3 protein: CASSLDLTVGGGEKLFF
CDR3 DNA: TGTGCCAGCAGCTTAGACCTCACGGTCGGTGGAGGAGAAAAACTGTTTTTT

J gene: TRBJ2-7
D gene: TRBD1
V gene: TRBV9
clone size: NA
CDR3 protein: CASSPRQGISYEQYF
CDR3 DNA: TGTGCCAGCAGCCCCCGACAGGGAATCTCCTACGAGCAGTACTTC

J gene: TRBJ1-1
D gene: NA
V gene: TRBV6-6
clone size: NA
CDR3 protein: CASSYSRDYLEAFF
CDR3 DNA: TGTGCCAGCAGTTACTCGCGGGACTACCTGGAAGCTTTCTTT

J gene: TRBJ1-5
D gene: NA
V gene: TRBV18
clone size: NA
CDR3 protein: CASSPPLGQGRGDQPQHF
CDR3 DNA: TGTGCCAGCTCACCACCGTTGGGGCAGGGTAGAGGCGATCAGCCCCAGCATTTT

J gene: TRBJ1-6
D gene: NA
V gene: TRBV5-4
clone size: NA
CDR3 protein: CASTDGGLVGSGSPLHF
CDR3 DNA: TGTGCCAGCACCGACGGGGGGCTGGTAGGATCGGGTTCACCCCTCCACTTT

J gene: TRBJ2-1
D gene: TRBD1
V gene: TRBV7-9
clone size: NA
CDR3 protein: CASSSAGTGRYNEQFF
CDR3 DNA: TGTGCCAGCAGCTCTGCCGGGACAGGGCGTTACAATGAGCAGTTCTTC

J gene: TRBJ2-5
D gene: NA
V gene: TRBV7-3
clone size: once
CDR3 protein: CASSLSGFGVTKKIDNNQETQYF
CDR3 DNA: TGTGCCAGCAGCTTAAGCGGGTTCGGGGTGACCAAAAAAATTGACAATAACCAAGAGACCCAGTACTTC